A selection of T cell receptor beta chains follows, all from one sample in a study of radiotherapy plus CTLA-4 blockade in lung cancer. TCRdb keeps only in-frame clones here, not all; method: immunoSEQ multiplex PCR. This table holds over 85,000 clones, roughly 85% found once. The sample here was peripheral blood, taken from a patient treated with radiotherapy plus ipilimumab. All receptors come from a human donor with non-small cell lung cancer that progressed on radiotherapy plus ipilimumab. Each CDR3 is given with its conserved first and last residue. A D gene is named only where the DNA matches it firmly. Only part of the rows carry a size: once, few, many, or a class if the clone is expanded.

CDR3aa: CAWSSSGSTDTQYF
CDR3nt: TGTGCCTGGAGTTCGAGCGGGAGCACAGATACGCAGTATTTT
v_gene: TRBV30
d_gene: NA
abundance: NA
j_gene: TRBJ2-3

CDR3aa: CASSGGGGSQPQHF
CDR3nt: TGTGCCAGCAGTGGAGGGGGGGGCAGTCAGCCCCAGCATTTT
v_gene: TRBV28
d_gene: NA
abundance: NA
j_gene: TRBJ1-5

CDR3aa: CASSLGQGARSGELFF
CDR3nt: TGTGCCAGCAGCTTAGGGCAGGGGGCGCGAAGCGGGGAGCTGTTTTTT
v_gene: TRBV11-3
d_gene: TRBD1
abundance: NA
j_gene: TRBJ2-2

CDR3aa: CASSRAVEGNKNIQYF
CDR3nt: TGTGCCAGCAGCCGCGCGGTGGAGGGAAACAAAAACATTCAGTACTTC
v_gene: TRBV7-9
d_gene: NA
abundance: NA
j_gene: TRBJ2-4

CDR3aa: CASSESSLPEAFF
CDR3nt: TGCGCCAGCAGTGAGTCGAGTCTGCCCGAAGCTTTCTTT
v_gene: TRBV10-2
d_gene: NA
abundance: NA
j_gene: TRBJ1-1

CDR3aa: CAWSVGSEQYF
CDR3nt: TGTGCCTGGAGTGTCGGAAGCGAGCAGTACTTC
v_gene: TRBV30
d_gene: NA
abundance: NA
j_gene: TRBJ2-7

CDR3aa: CASRRLAGESYEQYF
CDR3nt: TGTGCCAGCAGACGGCTAGCGGGAGAGTCCTACGAGCAGTACTTC
v_gene: TRBV6-6
d_gene: TRBD2
abundance: NA
j_gene: TRBJ2-7

CDR3aa: CASSKDWTAQETQYF
CDR3nt: TGTGCCAGCAGTAAGGATTGGACAGCCCAAGAGACCCAGTACTTC
v_gene: TRBV28
d_gene: NA
abundance: NA
j_gene: TRBJ2-5

CDR3aa: CASSIGTDGNTEAFF
CDR3nt: TGTGCCAGCAGCATCGGGACAGATGGGAACACTGAAGCTTTCTTT
v_gene: TRBV9
d_gene: TRBD1
abundance: NA
j_gene: TRBJ1-1

CDR3aa: CASRTLPGANILTF
CDR3nt: TGTGCCAGCAGAACTCTGCCTGGGGCCAACATCCTGACTTTC
v_gene: TRBV11-2
d_gene: NA
abundance: NA
j_gene: TRBJ2-6

CDR3aa: CASSRRLAVDKETQYF
CDR3nt: TGTGCTAGCAGCAGAAGACTAGCTGTAGATAAAGAGACCCAGTACTTC
v_gene: TRBV7-7
d_gene: TRBD2
abundance: NA
j_gene: TRBJ2-5

CDR3aa: CASRIGSNEQFF
CDR3nt: TGTGCCAGCAGGATCGGGAGCAATGAGCAGTTCTTC
v_gene: TRBV28
d_gene: NA
abundance: NA
j_gene: TRBJ2-1

CDR3aa: CASNRIAGGPIGELFF
CDR3nt: TGTGCCTCGAATAGGATAGCGGGAGGGCCTATCGGGGAGCTGTTTTTT
v_gene: TRBV30
d_gene: TRBD2
abundance: few
j_gene: TRBJ2-2